The sequence of this TCR beta chain was determined in a study of cytotoxic CD8 clonotypes in ibrutinib-treated CLL. This clone appeared once. V lost 4 bases to trimming and J lost 4 bases, with 14 bases between them. Looked up from germline, CDR1 is SGHRS and CDR2 is YFSETQ. The CDR3 spans 14 residues. A 1 in 200,000 to 1 in 1 million T cell depth was the sequencing target. Sequencing used immunoSEQ multiplex PCR; TCRdb keeps in-frame clones, though not all of them. The sample has around 250,000 clones, under 80% seen once. This chain uses TRBV5-1 with TRBJ2-5, with D possibly TRBD2 on 7 matching bases. The specimen was PBMCs, collected after 24 months of ibrutinib treatment. The clonotype originates from a human donor with chronic lymphocytic leukemia. CDR3 nucleotides: TGCGCCAGCAGCCCGAGGGGGGGCGGAGAGACCCAGTACTTC. Encoded protein: CASSPRGGGETQYF.